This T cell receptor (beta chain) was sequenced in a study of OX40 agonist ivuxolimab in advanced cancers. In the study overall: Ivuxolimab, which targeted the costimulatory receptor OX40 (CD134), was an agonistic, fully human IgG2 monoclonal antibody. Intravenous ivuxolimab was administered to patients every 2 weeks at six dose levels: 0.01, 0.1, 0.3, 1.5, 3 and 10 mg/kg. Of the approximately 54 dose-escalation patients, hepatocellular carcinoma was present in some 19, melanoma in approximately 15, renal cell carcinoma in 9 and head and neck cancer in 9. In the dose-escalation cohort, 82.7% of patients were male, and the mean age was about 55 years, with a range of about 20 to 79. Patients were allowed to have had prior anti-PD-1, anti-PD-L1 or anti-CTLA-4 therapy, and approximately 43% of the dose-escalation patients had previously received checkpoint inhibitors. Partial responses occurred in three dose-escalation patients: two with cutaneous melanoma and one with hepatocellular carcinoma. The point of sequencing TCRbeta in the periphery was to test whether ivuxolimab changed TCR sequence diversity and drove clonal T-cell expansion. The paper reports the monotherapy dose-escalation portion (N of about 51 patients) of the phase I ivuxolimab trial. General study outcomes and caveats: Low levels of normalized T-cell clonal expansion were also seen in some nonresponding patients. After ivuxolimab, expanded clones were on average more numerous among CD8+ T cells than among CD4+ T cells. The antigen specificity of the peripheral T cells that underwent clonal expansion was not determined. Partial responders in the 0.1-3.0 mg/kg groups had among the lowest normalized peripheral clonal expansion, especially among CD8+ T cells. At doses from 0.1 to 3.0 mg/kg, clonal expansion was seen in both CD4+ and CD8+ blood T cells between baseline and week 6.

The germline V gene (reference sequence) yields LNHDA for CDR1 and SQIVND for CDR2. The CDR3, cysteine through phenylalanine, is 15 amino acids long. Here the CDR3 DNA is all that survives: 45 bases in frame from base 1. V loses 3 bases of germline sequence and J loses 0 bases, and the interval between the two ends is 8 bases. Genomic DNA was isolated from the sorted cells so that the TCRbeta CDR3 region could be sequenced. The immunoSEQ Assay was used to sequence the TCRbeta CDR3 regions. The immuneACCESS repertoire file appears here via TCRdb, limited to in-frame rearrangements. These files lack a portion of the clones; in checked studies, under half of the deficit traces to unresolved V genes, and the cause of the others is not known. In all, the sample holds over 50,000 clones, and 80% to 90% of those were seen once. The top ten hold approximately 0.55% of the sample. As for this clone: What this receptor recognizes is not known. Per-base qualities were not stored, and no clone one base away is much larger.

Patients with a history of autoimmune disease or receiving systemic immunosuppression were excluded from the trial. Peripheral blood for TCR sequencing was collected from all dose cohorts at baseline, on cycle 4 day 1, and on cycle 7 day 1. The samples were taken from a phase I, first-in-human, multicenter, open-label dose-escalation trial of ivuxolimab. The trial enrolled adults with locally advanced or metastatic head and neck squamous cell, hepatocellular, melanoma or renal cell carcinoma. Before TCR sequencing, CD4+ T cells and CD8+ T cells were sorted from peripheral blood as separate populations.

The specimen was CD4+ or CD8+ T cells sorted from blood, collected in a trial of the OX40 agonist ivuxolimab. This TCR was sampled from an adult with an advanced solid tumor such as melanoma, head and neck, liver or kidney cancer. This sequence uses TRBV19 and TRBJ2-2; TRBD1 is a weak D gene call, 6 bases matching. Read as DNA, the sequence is TGTGCCAGTAGTATCGGACAGTCGAACACCGGGGAGCTGTTTTTT. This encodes CASSIGQSNTGELFF.